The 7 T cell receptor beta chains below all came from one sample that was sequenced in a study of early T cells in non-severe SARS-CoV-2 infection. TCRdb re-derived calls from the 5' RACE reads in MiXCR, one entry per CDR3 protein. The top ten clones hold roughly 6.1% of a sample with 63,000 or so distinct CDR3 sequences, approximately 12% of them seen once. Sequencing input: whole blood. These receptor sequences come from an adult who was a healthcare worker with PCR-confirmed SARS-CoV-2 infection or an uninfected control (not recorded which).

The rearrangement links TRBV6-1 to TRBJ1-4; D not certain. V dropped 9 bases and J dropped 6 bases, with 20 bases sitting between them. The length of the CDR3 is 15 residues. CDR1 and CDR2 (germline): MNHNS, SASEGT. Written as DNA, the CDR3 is TGTGCCAGTAGAGGGAACCCCCCTGAGGATGAAAAACTGTTTTTT. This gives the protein CASRGNPPEDEKLFF.

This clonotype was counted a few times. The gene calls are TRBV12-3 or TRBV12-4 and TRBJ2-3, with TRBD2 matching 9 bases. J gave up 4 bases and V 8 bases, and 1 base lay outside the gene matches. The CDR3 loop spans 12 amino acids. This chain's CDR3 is CASGTSSDTQYF. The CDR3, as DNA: TGTGCCAGCGGGACTAGCTCAGATACGCAGTATTTT.

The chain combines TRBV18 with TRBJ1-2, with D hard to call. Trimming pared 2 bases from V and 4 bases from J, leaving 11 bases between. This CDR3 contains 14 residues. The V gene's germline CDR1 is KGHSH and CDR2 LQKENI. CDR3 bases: TGTGCCAGCTCACCAGGCAGCTTTACCTATGGCTACACCTTC. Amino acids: CASSPGSFTYGYTF.

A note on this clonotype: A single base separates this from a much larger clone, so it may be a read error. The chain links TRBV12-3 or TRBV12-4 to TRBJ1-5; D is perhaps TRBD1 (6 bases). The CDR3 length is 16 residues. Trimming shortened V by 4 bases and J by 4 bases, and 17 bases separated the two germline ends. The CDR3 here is CASSYRVGGRNQPQHF. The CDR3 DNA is TGTGCCAGCAGTTACAGGGTCGGGGGAAGAAATCAGCCCCAGCATTTT.

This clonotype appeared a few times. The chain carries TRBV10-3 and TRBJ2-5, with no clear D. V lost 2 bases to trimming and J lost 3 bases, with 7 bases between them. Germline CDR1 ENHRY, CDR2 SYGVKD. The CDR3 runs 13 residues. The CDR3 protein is CAISEPPEETQYF. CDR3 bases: TGTGCCATCAGTGAGCCCCCTGAAGAGACCCAGTACTTC.

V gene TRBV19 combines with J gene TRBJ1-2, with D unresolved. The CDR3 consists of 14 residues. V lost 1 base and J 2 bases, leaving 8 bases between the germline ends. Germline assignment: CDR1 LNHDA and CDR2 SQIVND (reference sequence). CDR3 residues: CASSIVAANYGYTF. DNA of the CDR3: TGTGCCAGTAGTATAGTGGCAGCCAACTATGGCTACACCTTC.

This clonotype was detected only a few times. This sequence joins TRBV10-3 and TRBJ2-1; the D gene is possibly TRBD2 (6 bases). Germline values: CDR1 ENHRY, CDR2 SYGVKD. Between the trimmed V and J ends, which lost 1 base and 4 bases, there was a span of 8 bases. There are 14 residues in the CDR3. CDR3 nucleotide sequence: TGTGCCATCAGTGAGTTGCGGGAATACAATGAGCAGTTCTTC. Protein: CAISELREYNEQFF.